The clone carrying this T cell receptor (beta chain) has a count of ten or more. Its antigen remains unknown. The data are from a study of tumor-infiltrating lymphocytes in primary liver carcinoma. For the study at large: Patients' primary liver carcinoma was surgically resected. Regardless of tissue type, samples showed similar yields of roughly 3.65 to 8 million productive TCRbeta reads. Study-wide points: Blood fell significantly below tumors in its top-250-clone fraction (p = 0.039). Unsorted bulk processing meant the study did not compare CD4+ and CD8+ repertoires.

cDNA specific to TCR beta was made from approximately 0.55 ug of total RNA, with a constant-region primer employed for priming. Three rounds of nested multiplex PCR with slightly modified ARM-PCR produced TCR beta libraries. A C-beta reverse primer was combined with TRBV1-TRBV30 forward primers in the first two PCR rounds, and each round had approximately 10 cycles. Via MiXCR, TCRdb re-called the multiplex PCR reads, giving one row per CDR3 protein. The sample has fewer than 350,000 distinct CDR3 sequences, roughly 60% seen once; the top ten hold roughly 9%. V gave up 2 bases and J gave up 10 bases, with 9 bases separating them. The CDR3 has 11 amino acids. In germline, CDR1 is MNHNY, CDR2 SVGAGI (reference sequence). For blood RNA, unsorted whole blood served as the source, and germline DNA was extracted too.

What was sequenced was peripheral blood. This chain joins TRBV6-6 and TRBJ2-7; no clear D. The TCR originated in a man in his forties with primary liver carcinoma and hepatitis B virus infection. DNA of the CDR3: TGTGCCAGCAGTTACCGGCACCTACAGTACTTC. This sequence encodes CASSYRHLQYF.